The 23 T cell receptor beta chains listed next were all sequenced from one sample in a study of cytomegalovirus exposure and HLA in healthy donors. Both 60 Vbeta primers and 13 Jbeta primers went into the PCR. The assay was immunoSEQ multiplex PCR, and TCRdb's table has in-frame clones only and misses some. The data contain a few hundred thousand clones, around 79% of them singletons. The sample comprised PBMCs. Source of these receptors: a girl aged 2-10 years in good health and CMV-seronegative.

The chain couples TRBV7-2 to TRBJ1-2, with D uncertain. CDR3 length: 16 amino acids. V was shortened by 1 base and J by 2 bases, with 14 bases between the two germline ends. CDR1 and CDR2 from the germline V gene are SGHTA and FQGNSA. This chain's CDR3 is CASSLVVSQLNYGYTF. CDR3 in DNA: TGTGCCAGCAGCTTAGTCGTATCACAGCTAAACTATGGCTACACCTTC.

The gene calls are TRBV6-1 and TRBJ1-2; 8 nucleotides line up with TRBD1. The CDR3 is made up of 13 amino acids. V shed 7 bases and J 4 bases; nucleotides not matched to a gene: 5. Germline V gives CDR1 MNHNS, CDR2 SASEGT. CDR3 nucleotides: TGTGCCAGCACCAGGACAGGGTCCTATGGCTACACCTTC. Residues: CASTRTGSYGYTF.

The J gene is TRBJ2-1, the V gene TRBV10-3; a possible D gene is TRBD1 (9 bases). V was cut by 10 bases and J by 8 bases, with 36 bases left in between. Germline CDR1 ENHRY, CDR2 SYGVKD. The length of the CDR3 is 19 residues. The CDR3 is CATRLSIGRGQGTLHEQFF. CDR3 bases: TGTGCCACCAGACTTTCAATCGGGAGGGGACAGGGCACGCTCCATGAGCAGTTCTTC.

The chain is built from TRBV7-2 and TRBJ2-5, with 8 bases lining up with TRBD2. With 5 bases clipped from V and 4 bases from J, the junction kept 6 bases outside the gene matches. The CDR3 consists of 14 residues. The germline V gene has CDR1 SGHTA and CDR2 FQGNSA. CDR3 sequence (DNA): TGTGCCAGCAGCACCCGGACTAGCCGAGAGACCCAGTACTTC. Protein: CASSTRTSRETQYF.

The chain uses TRBV10-1 and TRBJ1-4; no clear D. The CDR3 has 14 residues. V was pared by 6 bases and J by 2 bases, with 10 bases between. CDR1 WNHNN and CDR2 SYGVQD come from the germline V gene (reference sequence). CDR3 loop: CASRRPSTNEKLFF. CDR3 nucleotides: TGCGCCAGCAGGAGGCCCTCGACTAATGAAAAACTGTTTTTT.

The V and J genes are TRBV7-8 and TRBJ2-7; 9 bases align to TRBD1. CDR1 and CDR2 (germline): SGHVS, FQNEAQ. Trimming cost V 2 bases and J 1 base; bases outside gene matches: 6. This CDR3 spans 16 amino acids. In nucleotides, the CDR3 is TGTGCCAGCAGCTTACGACGGGACAGGGCTTCCTACGAGCAGTACTTC. Protein product: CASSLRRDRASYEQYF.

The gene calls are TRBV29-1 and TRBJ1-3, with TRBD1 identical over 9 bases. CDR1 is SQVTM and CDR2 is ANQGSEA in the germline V gene. Trimming at V came to 4 bases and at J to 4 bases, leaving 5 bases not matched to a gene. This CDR3 region has 14 residues. DNA for the CDR3: TGCAGCGTTGGTGGGACAGGGAGAGGAAACACCATATATTTT. It encodes CSVGGTGRGNTIYF.

The CDR3 protein is CASNRDRGVPDGNTIYF. CDR3 sequence (DNA): TGTGCCTCTAACCGGGACAGGGGGGTCCCTGACGGAAACACCATATATTTT. The V gene is TRBV2, the J gene TRBJ1-3; TRBD1 matches at 11 bases. The germline V gene encodes CDR1 SNHLY and CDR2 FYNNEI. V was clipped by 11 bases and J by 4 bases; unmatched bases: 16. The CDR3 consists of 17 residues.

J is TRBJ2-7 and V is TRBV9; 11 bases agree with TRBD2. CDR1 is SGDLS, CDR2 YYNGEE, per germline. Trimming took 4 bases from V and 2 from J; bases not matched to a gene: 5. The CDR3 extends over 15 amino acids. This CDR3 reads CASSSQTSGTYEQYF. DNA of the CDR3: TGTGCCAGCAGCTCACAGACTAGCGGGACCTACGAGCAGTACTTC.

This clone was seen once. The CDR3 nucleotides read TGTGCCAGCAGCTTGACAGGAAATGAGCAGTTCTTC. Protein sequence: CASSLTGNEQFF. The chain combines TRBV5-5 with TRBJ2-1; D is perhaps TRBD1 (5 bases). Trimming stripped 1 base from V and 7 bases from J, with 6 bases between. The CDR3 has 12 residues. Germline values: CDR1 SGHKS, CDR2 YYEKEE (reference sequence).

In its sample, this clone was seen a few times. The rearrangement joins TRBV4-1 to TRBJ1-1; TRBD1 matches 7 bases. Trimming at V came to 2 bases and at J to 1 base, leaving 4 bases not matched to a gene. CDR1 and CDR2 (germline): MGHRA, YSYEKL. This CDR3 region has 15 residues. CDR3 sequence reads: CASSQWTGENTEAFF. The CDR3 DNA sequence: TGCGCCAGCAGCCAATGGACAGGAGAGAACACTGAAGCTTTCTTT.

The chain joins TRBV7-2 to TRBJ2-5; no reliable D call. Germline lookup yields CDR1 SGHTA and CDR2 FQGNSA. V dropped 3 bases and J dropped 14 bases, with 22 bases sitting between them. The CDR3 is made up of 14 amino acids. The CDR3 DNA follows: TGTGCCAGCAGCTTCGGCATACCCACAGTACTTTGTTACTTC. It encodes CASSFGIPTVLCYF.

The chain recombines TRBV7-9 with TRBJ1-3; D gene unclear. Germline-derived CDR1 and CDR2 are SEHNR and FQNEAQ (reference sequence). CDR3 length: 15 amino acids. V gave up 0 bases and J gave up 5 bases, with 11 bases separating them. CDR3 in DNA: TGTGCCAGCAGCTTAGCGGACTCTGGTAGAAACACCATATATTTT. It yields the protein CASSLADSGRNTIYF. Full variable domain (missing parts from reference TRBV7-9 and TRBJ1-3): DTGVSQNPRHKITKRGQNVTFRCDPISEHNRLYWYRQTLGQGPEFLTYFQNEAQLEKSRLLSDRFSAERPKGSFSTLEIQRTEQGDSAMYLCASSLADSGRNTIYFGEGSWLTVV.

The CDR3: CASSVVPGQNYGYTF. DNA of the CDR3: TGTGCCAGCAGCGTAGTTCCGGGACAAAACTATGGCTACACCTTC. This sequence joins TRBV9 and TRBJ1-2, with D possibly matching TRBD1 (6 bases). Germline loops: CDR1 SGDLS, CDR2 YYNGEE. The length of the CDR3 is 15 residues. The V end lost 0 bases, the J end lost 2 bases, and 11 bases lay between the germline ends.

The CDR3 nucleotides are TGTGCCAGCAGCTTAGCGAAAGCCGGGTCCTATAATTCACCCCTCCACTTT. Amino acids: CASSLAKAGSYNSPLHF. The V call is TRBV7-9, the J call TRBJ1-6; D ambiguous. This CDR3 comprises 17 residues. CDR1 SEHNR and CDR2 FQNEAQ come from the germline V gene (reference sequence). Deletions cut 0 bases from V and 1 base from J, with 10 bases between.

The chain recombines TRBV6-6 with TRBJ1-1; 7 nucleotides agree with TRBD1. Per the germline V gene, CDR1 is MNHNY and CDR2 is SVGAGI (reference sequence). The V and J ends lost 6 bases and 4 bases, in that order; junction bases with no gene match: 8. CDR3 length equals 14 residues. The CDR3 bases are TGTGCCAGCAGCTCAGGGGGATCTGGCACTGAAGCTTTCTTT. Encoded protein: CASSSGGSGTEAFF.

The CDR3 protein is CATHGQGSTEAFF. Here the CDR3 DNA reads TGTGCCACTCACGGACAGGGGAGCACTGAAGCTTTCTTT. The chain recombines TRBV27 with TRBJ1-1, with 9 bases identical to TRBD1. Germline CDR1 is MNHEY and CDR2 is SMNVEV (reference sequence). V was pared by 10 bases and J by 4 bases, with 7 bases of the junction left unmatched. The CDR3 has 13 amino acids.

The rearrangement joins TRBV5-4 to TRBJ1-2; D ambiguous. The CDR3 runs 13 residues. Germline assignment: CDR1 SGHNT and CDR2 YYREEE (reference sequence). Trimming removed 0 bases at V and 8 bases at J, with 11 bases between. The CDR3 DNA is TGTGCCAGCAGCTTGGCAGGTTTGAGCGGCTACACCTTC. This gives the protein CASSLAGLSGYTF.

The chain carries TRBV6-5 and TRBJ2-7; TRBD2 is a possible D gene (6 bases). Germline V lookup: CDR1 MNHEY, CDR2 SVGAGI. Trimming removed 5 bases from V and 7 bases from J, with 9 bases in between. This CDR3 is 11 amino acids long. The CDR3 region has the DNA TGTGCCAGCAGTCCCGGGGGTGAGCAGTACTTC. Protein product: CASSPGGEQYF.

This chain connects TRBV7-3 to TRBJ2-3; 9 bases match TRBD2. The CDR3 runs to 19 residues. The V gene's germline CDR1 is SGHTA and CDR2 FQGTGA. V shed 3 bases and J 5 bases; nucleotides not matched to a gene: 18. This chain's CDR3 is CASSLGTSFGRGAGDTQYF. The CDR3 DNA reads as TGTGCCAGCAGCTTGGGGACTAGCTTCGGGCGAGGGGCTGGAGATACGCAGTATTTT.

This chain connects TRBV2 to TRBJ2-3; D may be TRBD2 (6 bases). Deletions cut 3 bases from V and 5 bases from J, with 12 bases between. The length of the CDR3 is 14 residues. Germline V gene data show CDR1 as SNHLY and CDR2 as FYNNEI. CDR3 residues: CASSERDPLDTQYF. The CDR3 nucleotides read TGTGCCAGCAGTGAGCGGGACCCTCTAGATACGCAGTATTTT.

The chain recombines TRBV27 with TRBJ2-1, with 8 bases aligning to TRBD1. V was pared by 4 bases and J by 4 bases, with 9 bases of the junction left unmatched. The CDR3 has 16 amino acids. Germline CDR1 MNHEY, CDR2 SMNVEV (reference sequence). The CDR3 DNA is TGTGCCAGCAGTTCATGGACAGGGCCTTTATACAATGAGCAGTTCTTC. Protein product: CASSSWTGPLYNEQFF.

This clone was seen more than once but under ten times. This chain uses TRBV7-6 with TRBJ1-1, with D unresolved. V lost 3 bases and J 4 bases, leaving 12 bases between the germline ends. This CDR3 has 14 residues. Germline V gives CDR1 SGHVS, CDR2 FNYEAQ. Here the CDR3 DNA reads TGTGCCAGCAGCTTGGACCCGGGGAGCACTGAAGCTTTCTTT. As protein: CASSLDPGSTEAFF.